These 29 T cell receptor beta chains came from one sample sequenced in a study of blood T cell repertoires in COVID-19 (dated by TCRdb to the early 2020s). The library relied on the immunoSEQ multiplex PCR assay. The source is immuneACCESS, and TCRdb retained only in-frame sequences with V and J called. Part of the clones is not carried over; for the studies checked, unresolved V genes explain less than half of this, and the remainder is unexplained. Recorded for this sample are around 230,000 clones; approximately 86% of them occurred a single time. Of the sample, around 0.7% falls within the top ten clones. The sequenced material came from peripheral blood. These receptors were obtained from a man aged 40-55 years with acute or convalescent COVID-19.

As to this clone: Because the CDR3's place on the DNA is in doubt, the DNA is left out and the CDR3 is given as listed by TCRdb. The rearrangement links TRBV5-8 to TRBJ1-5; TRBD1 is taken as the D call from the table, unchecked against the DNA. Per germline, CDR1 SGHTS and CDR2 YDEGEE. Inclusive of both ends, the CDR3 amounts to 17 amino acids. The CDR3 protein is CASSLFFGRDSNQPQHF.

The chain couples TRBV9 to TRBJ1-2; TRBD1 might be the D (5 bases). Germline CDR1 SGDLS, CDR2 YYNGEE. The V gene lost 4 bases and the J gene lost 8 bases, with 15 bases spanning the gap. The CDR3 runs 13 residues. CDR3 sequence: CASSKEGVGGYTF. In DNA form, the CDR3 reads TGTGCCAGCAGCAAGGAAGGGGTGGGAGGCTACACCTTC.

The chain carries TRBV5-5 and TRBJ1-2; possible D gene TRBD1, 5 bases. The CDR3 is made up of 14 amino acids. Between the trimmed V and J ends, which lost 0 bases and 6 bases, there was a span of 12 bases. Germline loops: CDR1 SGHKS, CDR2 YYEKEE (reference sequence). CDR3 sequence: CASSLAAGGHGYTF. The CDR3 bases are TGTGCCAGCAGCTTGGCCGCGGGGGGTCATGGCTACACCTTC.

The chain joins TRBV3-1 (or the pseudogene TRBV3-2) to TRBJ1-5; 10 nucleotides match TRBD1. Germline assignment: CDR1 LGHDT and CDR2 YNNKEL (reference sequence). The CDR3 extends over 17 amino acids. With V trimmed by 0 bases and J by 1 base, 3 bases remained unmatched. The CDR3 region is CASSQDEDRGSNQPQHF. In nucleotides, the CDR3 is TGTGCCAGCAGCCAAGATGAGGACAGGGGGAGCAATCAGCCCCAGCATTTT.

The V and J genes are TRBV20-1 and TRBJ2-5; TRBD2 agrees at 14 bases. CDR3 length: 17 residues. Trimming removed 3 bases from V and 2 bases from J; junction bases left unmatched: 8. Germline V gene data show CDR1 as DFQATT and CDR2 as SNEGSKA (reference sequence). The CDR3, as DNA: TGCAGTGCTAGTGGGACTAGCGGGGGACACCCTCAAGAGACCCAGTACTTC. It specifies CSASGTSGGHPQETQYF.

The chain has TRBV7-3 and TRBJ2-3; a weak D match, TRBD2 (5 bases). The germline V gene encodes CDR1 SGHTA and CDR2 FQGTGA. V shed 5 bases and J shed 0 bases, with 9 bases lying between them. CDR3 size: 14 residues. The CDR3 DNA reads TGTGCCAGCAGCCTAGGACTCAGCACAGATACGCAGTATTTT. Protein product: CASSLGLSTDTQYF. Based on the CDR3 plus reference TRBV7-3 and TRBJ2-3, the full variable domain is GAGVSQTPSNKVTEKGKYVELRCDPISGHTALYWYRQSLGQGPEFLIYFQGTGAADDSGLPNDRFFAVRPEGSVSTLKIQRTERGDSAVYLCASSLGLSTDTQYFGPGTRLTVL.

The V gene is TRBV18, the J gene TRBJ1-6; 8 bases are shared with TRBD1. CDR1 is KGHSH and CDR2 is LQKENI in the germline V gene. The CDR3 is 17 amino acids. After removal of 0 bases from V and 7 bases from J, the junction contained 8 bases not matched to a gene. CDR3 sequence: CASSPPFRQGANSPLHF. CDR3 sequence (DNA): TGTGCCAGCTCACCACCGTTTCGTCAGGGGGCCAATTCACCCCTCCACTTT.

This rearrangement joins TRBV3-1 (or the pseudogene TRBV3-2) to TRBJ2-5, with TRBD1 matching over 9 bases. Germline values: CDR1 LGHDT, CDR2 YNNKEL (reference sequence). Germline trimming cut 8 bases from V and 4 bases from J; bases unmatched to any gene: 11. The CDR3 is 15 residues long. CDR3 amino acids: CASGAGTGIGETQYF. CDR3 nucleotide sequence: TGTGCCAGCGGGGCGGGGACAGGGATCGGAGAGACCCAGTACTTC.

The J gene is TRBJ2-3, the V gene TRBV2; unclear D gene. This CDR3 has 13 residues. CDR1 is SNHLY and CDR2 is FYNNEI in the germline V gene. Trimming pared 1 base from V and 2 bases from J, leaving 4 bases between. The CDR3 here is CASSEDITDTQYF. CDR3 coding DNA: TGTGCCAGCAGTGAAGACATCACAGATACGCAGTATTTT.

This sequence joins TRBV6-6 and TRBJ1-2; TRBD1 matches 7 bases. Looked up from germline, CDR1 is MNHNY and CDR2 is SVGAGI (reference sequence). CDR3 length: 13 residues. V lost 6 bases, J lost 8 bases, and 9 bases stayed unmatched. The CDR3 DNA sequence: TGTGCCAGCAGGGTTCGGGACAGCAGGGGCTACACCTTC. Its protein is CASRVRDSRGYTF.

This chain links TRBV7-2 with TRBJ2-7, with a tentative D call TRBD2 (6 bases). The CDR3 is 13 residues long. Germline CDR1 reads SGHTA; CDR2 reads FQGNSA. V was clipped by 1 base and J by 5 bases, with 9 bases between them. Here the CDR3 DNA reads TGTGCCAGCAGCTTAGGGCGCGGGGACGAGCAGTACTTC. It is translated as CASSLGRGDEQYF.

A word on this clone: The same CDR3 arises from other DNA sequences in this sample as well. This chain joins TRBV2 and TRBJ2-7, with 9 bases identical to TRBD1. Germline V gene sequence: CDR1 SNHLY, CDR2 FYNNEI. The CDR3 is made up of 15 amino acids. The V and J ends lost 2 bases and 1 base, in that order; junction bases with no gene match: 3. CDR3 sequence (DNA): TGTGCCAGCAGTGAATTGGGGACAGGGTCCTACGAGCAGTACTTC. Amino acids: CASSELGTGSYEQYF.

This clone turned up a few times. The CDR3, as DNA: TGTGCCAGCACGCCTAGCGGACTAGCGGGACTCAACAATGAGCAGTTCTTC. Protein sequence: CASTPSGLAGLNNEQFF. This chain links TRBV7-2 with TRBJ2-1; 12 bases are shared with TRBD2. The CDR3 spans 17 residues. Germline V gives CDR1 SGHTA, CDR2 FQGNSA. V lost 7 bases to trimming and J lost 5 bases; unmatched junction nucleotides: 12.

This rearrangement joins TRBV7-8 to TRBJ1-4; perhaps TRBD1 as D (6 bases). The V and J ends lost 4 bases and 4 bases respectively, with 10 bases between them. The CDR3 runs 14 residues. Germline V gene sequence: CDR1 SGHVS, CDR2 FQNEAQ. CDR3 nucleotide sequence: TGTGCCAGCAGCTCCGGGACATTTAATGAAAAACTGTTTTTT. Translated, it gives CASSSGTFNEKLFF.

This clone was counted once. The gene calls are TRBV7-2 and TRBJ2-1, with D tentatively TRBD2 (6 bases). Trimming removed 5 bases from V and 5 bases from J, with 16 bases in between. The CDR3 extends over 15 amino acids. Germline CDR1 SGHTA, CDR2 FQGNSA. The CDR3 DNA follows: TGTGCCAGCAGCCCCCCGGGTCGGAGGGACAATGAGCAGTTCTTC. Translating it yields CASSPPGRRDNEQFF.

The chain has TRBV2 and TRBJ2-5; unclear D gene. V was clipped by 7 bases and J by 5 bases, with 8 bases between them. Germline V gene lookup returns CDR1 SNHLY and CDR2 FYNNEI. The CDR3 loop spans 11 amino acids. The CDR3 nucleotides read TGTGCCAGCAAGCGATTGGAGACCCAGTACTTC. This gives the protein CASKRLETQYF.

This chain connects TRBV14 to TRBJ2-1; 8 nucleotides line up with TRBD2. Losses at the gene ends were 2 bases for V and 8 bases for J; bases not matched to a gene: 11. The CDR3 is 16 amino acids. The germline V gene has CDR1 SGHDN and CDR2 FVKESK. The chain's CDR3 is CASSQRAGLGRDEQFF. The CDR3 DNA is TGTGCCAGCAGCCAACGGGCGGGACTAGGAAGAGATGAGCAGTTCTTC.

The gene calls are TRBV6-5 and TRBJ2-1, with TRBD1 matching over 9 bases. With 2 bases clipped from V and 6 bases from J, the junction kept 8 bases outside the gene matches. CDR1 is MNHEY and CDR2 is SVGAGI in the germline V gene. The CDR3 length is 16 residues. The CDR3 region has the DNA TGTGCCAGCAGTTACACCTGGACAGGGGTCGTCAATGAGCAGTTCTTC. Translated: CASSYTWTGVVNEQFF.

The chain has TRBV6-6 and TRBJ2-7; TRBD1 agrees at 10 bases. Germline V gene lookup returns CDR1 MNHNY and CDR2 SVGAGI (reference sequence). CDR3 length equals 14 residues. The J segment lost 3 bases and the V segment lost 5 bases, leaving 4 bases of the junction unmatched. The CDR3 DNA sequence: TGTGCCAGCAGTATGGGACAGGGGAACTACGAGCAGTACTTC. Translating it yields CASSMGQGNYEQYF.

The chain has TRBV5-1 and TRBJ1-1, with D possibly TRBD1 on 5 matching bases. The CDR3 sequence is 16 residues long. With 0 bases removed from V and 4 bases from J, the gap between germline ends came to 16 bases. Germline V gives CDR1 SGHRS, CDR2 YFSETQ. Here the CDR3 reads CASSLALQGVITEAFF. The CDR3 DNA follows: TGCGCCAGCAGCTTGGCCCTCCAGGGTGTCATCACTGAAGCTTTCTTT. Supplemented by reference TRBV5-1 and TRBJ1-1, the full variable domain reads KAGVTQTPRYLIKTRGQQVTLSCSPISGHRSVSWYQQTPGQGLQFLFEYFSETQRNKGNFPGRFSGRQFSNSRSEMNVSTLELGDSALYLCASSLALQGVITEAFFGQGTRLTVV.

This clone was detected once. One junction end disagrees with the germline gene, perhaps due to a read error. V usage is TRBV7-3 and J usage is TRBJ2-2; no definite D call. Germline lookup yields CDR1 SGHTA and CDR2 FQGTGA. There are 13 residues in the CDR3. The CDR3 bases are TGTGCCAGCAGCGTAACAGAGGCCGGGGAGCTGTTTTTT. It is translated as CASSVTEAGELFF.

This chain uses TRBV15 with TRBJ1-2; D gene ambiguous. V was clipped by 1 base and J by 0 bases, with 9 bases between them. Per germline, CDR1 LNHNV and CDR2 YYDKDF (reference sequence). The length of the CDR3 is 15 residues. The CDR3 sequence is CATSRGTQSNYGYTF. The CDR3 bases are TGTGCCACCAGCAGAGGCACCCAGTCTAACTATGGCTACACCTTC.

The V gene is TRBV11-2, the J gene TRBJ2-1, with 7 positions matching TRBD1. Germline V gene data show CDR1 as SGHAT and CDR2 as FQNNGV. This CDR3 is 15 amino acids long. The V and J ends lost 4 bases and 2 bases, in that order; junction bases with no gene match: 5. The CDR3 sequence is CASSSTGETYNEQFF. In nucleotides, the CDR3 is TGTGCCAGCAGCTCCACAGGGGAGACCTACAATGAGCAGTTCTTC. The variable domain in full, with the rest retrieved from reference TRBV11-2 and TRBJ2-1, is EAGVAQSPRYKIIEKRQSVAFWCNPISGHATLYWYQQILGQGPKLLIQFQNNGVVDDSQLPKDRFSAERLKGVDSTLKIQPAKLEDSAVYLCASSSTGETYNEQFFGPGTRLTVL.

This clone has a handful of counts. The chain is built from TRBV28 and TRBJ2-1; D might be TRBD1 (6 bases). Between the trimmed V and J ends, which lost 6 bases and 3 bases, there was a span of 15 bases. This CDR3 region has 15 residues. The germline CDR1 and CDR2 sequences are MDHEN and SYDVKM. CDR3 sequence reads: CASSSTGTHYNEQFF. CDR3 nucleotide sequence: TGTGCCAGCAGCTCTACCGGGACACACTACAATGAGCAGTTCTTC. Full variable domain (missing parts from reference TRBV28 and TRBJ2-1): DVKVTQSSRYLVKRTGEKVFLECVQDMDHENMFWYRQDPGLGLRLIYFSYDVKMKEKGDIPEGYSVSREKKERFSLILESASTNQTSMYLCASSSTGTHYNEQFFGPGTRLTVL.

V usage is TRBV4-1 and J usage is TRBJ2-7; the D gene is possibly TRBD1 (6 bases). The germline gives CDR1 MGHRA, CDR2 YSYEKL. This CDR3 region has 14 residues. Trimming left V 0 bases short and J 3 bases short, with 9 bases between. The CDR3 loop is CASSQDQGLYEQYF. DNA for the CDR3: TGCGCCAGCAGCCAAGATCAGGGGCTCTACGAGCAGTACTTC.

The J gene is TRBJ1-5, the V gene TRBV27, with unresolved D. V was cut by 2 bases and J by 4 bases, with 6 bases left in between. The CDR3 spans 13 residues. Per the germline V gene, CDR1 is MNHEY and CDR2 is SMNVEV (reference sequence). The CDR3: CASSLGLNQPQHF. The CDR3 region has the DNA TGTGCCAGCAGTTTAGGGCTAAATCAGCCCCAGCATTTT.

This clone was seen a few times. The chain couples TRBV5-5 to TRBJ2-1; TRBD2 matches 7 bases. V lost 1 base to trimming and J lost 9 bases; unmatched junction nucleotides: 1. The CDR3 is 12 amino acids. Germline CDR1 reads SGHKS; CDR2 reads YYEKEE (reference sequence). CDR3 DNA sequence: TGTGCCAGCAGCTTGACGGGGGGTGAGCAGTTCTTC. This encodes CASSLTGGEQFF.

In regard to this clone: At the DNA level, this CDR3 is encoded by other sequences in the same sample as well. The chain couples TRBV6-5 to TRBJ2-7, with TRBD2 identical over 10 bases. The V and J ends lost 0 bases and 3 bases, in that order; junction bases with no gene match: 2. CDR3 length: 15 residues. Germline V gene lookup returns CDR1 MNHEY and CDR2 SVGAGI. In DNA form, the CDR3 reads TGTGCCAGCAGTTACTCCGGACTAGCGGTCTACGAGCAGTACTTC. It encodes CASSYSGLAVYEQYF.

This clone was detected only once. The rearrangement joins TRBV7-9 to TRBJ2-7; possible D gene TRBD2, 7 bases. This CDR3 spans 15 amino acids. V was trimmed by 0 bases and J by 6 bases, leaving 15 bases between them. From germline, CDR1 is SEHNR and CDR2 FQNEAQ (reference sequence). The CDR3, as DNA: TGTGCCAGCAGCTTAGCGATCCGGGGGGCTGGCGAGCAGTACTTC. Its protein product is CASSLAIRGAGEQYF.